The 24 T cell receptor beta chains below were found in one sample sequenced in a study of glioma-infiltrating T cells. The iRepertoire nested amplicon-rescue multiplex PCR amplified TCR alpha and beta CDR3s from RNA. Using its own MiXCR run on the multiplex PCR reads, TCRdb lists one record per CDR3 protein. The sample lists 90,000 to 110,000 distinct CDR3 sequences; under 30% were seen once. The sequenced sample was glioma tissue, nonneoplastic brain tissue, or PBMCs (not recorded which). The origin of the receptors is a human donor with low-grade glioma or glioblastoma, undergoing nonglioma brain surgery, or in good health (not recorded which).

This clonotype was seen at least ten times. The chain combines TRBV7-9 with TRBJ2-1, with 10 bases lining up with TRBD2. Looked up from germline, CDR1 is SEHNR and CDR2 is FQNEAQ (reference sequence). The CDR3 is 15 residues long. Losses at the gene ends were 3 bases for V and 5 bases for J; bases not matched to a gene: 4. In DNA form, the CDR3 reads TGTGCCAGCAGCTTTGGGCTAGCGGGGGACAATGAGCAGTTCTTC. Protein: CASSFGLAGDNEQFF.

The chain is built from TRBV19 and TRBJ1-1; 7 positions agree with TRBD1. CDR1 and CDR2 (germline): LNHDA, SQIVND (reference sequence). Trimming at V came to 8 bases and at J to 0 bases, leaving 15 bases not matched to a gene. The CDR3 extends over 17 amino acids. The CDR3 DNA reads TGTGCCAGTTTCAGCCGAGGAGGGGGCCTGATGAACACTGAAGCTTTCTTT. Translating gives CASFSRGGGLMNTEAFF.

This clonotype came up many times. This chain uses TRBV20-1 with TRBJ2-1; 9 bases are a match to TRBD2. Germline CDR1 is DFQATT and CDR2 is SNEGSKA (reference sequence). There are 15 residues in the CDR3. V lost 0 bases and J lost 10; bases outside the gene matches: 10. The DNA for the CDR3 is TGCAGTGCTAGAGATCTAGCGGGATGGGTTGCGGAGCAGTTCTTC. Amino acid sequence: CSARDLAGWVAEQFF.

The rearrangement joins TRBV12-5 to TRBJ2-7; D perhaps matches TRBD1 (6 bases). Germline V gene sequence: CDR1 LGHNT, CDR2 FRNRAP. CDR3 length: 16 amino acids. The V gene lost 3 bases and the J gene lost 1 base, with 16 bases spanning the gap. CDR3 DNA: TGTGCTAGTGGTTTCCCCGACAGGATATCGTCCTACGAGCAGTACTTC. Residues: CASGFPDRISSYEQYF.

At least ten counts were recorded for this clonotype. An end of the junction does not agree with germline; a read error may underlie this. The DNA for the CDR3 is TGTGCCAGCAGTTATATCCAGCGGGCTGTCAAGACCTCCCAAGAGTCCCAGTACTTC. Protein product: CASSYIQRAVKTSQESQYF. The chain carries TRBV6-1 and TRBJ2-5, with D possibly TRBD2 on 6 matching bases. Germline V gene data show CDR1 as MNHNS and CDR2 as SASEGT. This CDR3 region has 19 residues.

Many counts were recorded for this clonotype. This chain joins TRBV12-5 and TRBJ1-1; TRBD1 is a possible D gene (6 bases). The CDR3 spans 13 residues. With 7 bases removed from V and 5 bases from J, the gap between germline ends came to 14 bases. From germline, CDR1 is LGHNT and CDR2 FRNRAP. As DNA, the CDR3 is TGTGCTAGTGCCATGAGAGGGGGAACTGAAGCTTTCTTT. Residues: CASAMRGGTEAFF.

This clonotype was observed a few times. The chain carries TRBV9 and TRBJ2-7; TRBD1 matches 10 bases. The V gene's germline CDR1 is SGDLS and CDR2 YYNGEE. V lost 3 bases, J lost 2 bases, and 5 bases stayed unmatched. The CDR3 is 15 residues long. CDR3 bases: TGTGCCAGCAGCGCGACCGGGACAGGGGCCTACGAGCAGTACTTC. Translating it yields CASSATGTGAYEQYF.

This clonotype appeared many times. The chain has TRBV27 and TRBJ2-2, with 9 bases fitting TRBD1. J was trimmed by 3 bases and V by 8 bases; bases with no gene match: 7. The CDR3 consists of 15 residues. Germline CDR1 MNHEY, CDR2 SMNVEV (reference sequence). The CDR3 DNA sequence: TGTGCCAGCTACCGGACAGGGGCTGACACCGGGGAGCTGTTTTTT. Translating gives CASYRTGADTGELFF.

In this sample, this clonotype turned up many times. This chain joins TRBV6-1 and TRBJ1-2; the match to TRBD1 covers 7 bases. Germline lookup yields CDR1 MNHNS and CDR2 SASEGT. The CDR3 runs to 14 residues. The V gene end was trimmed by 9 bases and the J gene end by 4 bases; junction bases not matched to a gene: 11. The DNA of the CDR3 is TGTGCCAGTCTCCCAGGGGGGCAGTTCTATGGCTACACCTTC. Protein product: CASLPGGQFYGYTF.

On this clonotype itself: A read error is possible here, since a much larger clone lies one base away. The V call is TRBV12-3 or TRBV12-4, the J call TRBJ1-1; a possible D gene is TRBD1 (6 bases). The CDR3 loop spans 14 amino acids. Trimming removed 6 bases from V and 4 bases from J, with 15 bases in between. CDR3 in amino acids: CASRTTGSPTEAFF. For the CDR3, the DNA is TGTGCCAGCAGGACGACAGGTTCGCCCACTGAAGCTTTCTTT.

This clonotype was observed at least ten times. The CDR3 DNA sequence: TGTGCCAGCAGTGAAGGGACAGGGGATGAGACCCAGTACTTC. It is translated as CASSEGTGDETQYF. The chain joins TRBV2 to TRBJ2-5, with TRBD1 matching over 9 bases. The germline gives CDR1 SNHLY, CDR2 FYNNEI. V trimming: 1 base; J trimming: 5 bases; junction bases outside the gene matches: 2. The CDR3 loop spans 14 amino acids. Variable domain in full (rest from reference TRBV2 and TRBJ2-5): EPEVTQTPSHQVTQMGQEVILRCVPISNHLYFYWYRQILGQKVEFLVSFYNNEISEKSEIFDDQFSVERPDGSNFTLKIRSTKLEDSAMYFCASSEGTGDETQYFGPGTRLLVL.

A few counts support this clonotype. In DNA form, the CDR3 reads TGCGCCAGCCGCCGGAGGCAGGGTGGGGATGAGCAGTTCTTC. It specifies CASRRRQGGDEQFF. The chain links TRBV5-1 to TRBJ2-1, with D perhaps matching TRBD1 or TRBD2 (5 bases each). Germline loops: CDR1 SGHRS, CDR2 YFSETQ. This CDR3 is 14 amino acids long. With 7 bases removed from V and 8 bases from J, the gap between germline ends came to 19 bases.

In this sample, this clonotype turned up many times. This rearrangement joins TRBV3-1 to TRBJ2-1; 14 nucleotides agree with TRBD2. Trimming at V came to 3 bases and at J to 7 bases, leaving 5 bases not matched to a gene. The CDR3 extends over 16 amino acids. CDR1 is LGHDT and CDR2 is YNNKEL in the germline V gene (reference sequence). This CDR3 reads CASSHRLAGGINEQFF. The DNA of the CDR3 is TGTGCCAGCAGCCACCGACTAGCGGGAGGGATTAATGAGCAGTTCTTC.

Many counts were recorded for this clonotype. The chain has TRBV27 and TRBJ1-4, with D tentatively TRBD1 (6 bases). Germline loops: CDR1 MNHEY, CDR2 SMNVEV (reference sequence). Trimming shortened V by 5 bases and J by 8 bases, and 15 bases separated the two germline ends. CDR3 size: 14 residues. The CDR3 region has the DNA TGTGCCAGCAGTACGCCGGGGGGGGCGGAAAAACTGTTTTTT. This codes for CASSTPGGAEKLFF.

The chain employs TRBV6-6 and TRBJ1-2, with a weak D call TRBD1 (6 bases). CDR1 and CDR2 (germline): MNHNY, SVGAGI (reference sequence). The CDR3 is made up of 14 amino acids. Trimming stripped 4 bases from V and 4 bases from J, with 13 bases between. CDR3 DNA: TGTGCCAGCAGTTGCTCAGGGGAGGGCTATGGCTACACCTTC. Its protein product is CASSCSGEGYGYTF.

Ten or more counts support this clonotype. The genes are TRBV4-3 and TRBJ1-1, with D tentatively TRBD1 (5 bases). There are 15 residues in the CDR3. V was pared by 0 bases and J by 5 bases, with 13 bases between. Germline V gene data show CDR1 as LGHNA and CDR2 as YSLEER. CDR3 amino acids: CASSQDPGGWTEAFF. In DNA, the CDR3 is TGCGCCAGCAGCCAAGATCCTGGGGGTTGGACTGAAGCTTTCTTT.

This clonotype appeared many times. V is TRBV7-9 and J is TRBJ2-7, with TRBD2 as a possible D gene (6 bases). Germline-derived CDR1 and CDR2 are SEHNR and FQNEAQ (reference sequence). This CDR3 comprises 16 residues. The V and J ends lost 5 bases and 2 bases respectively, with 19 bases between them. The CDR3 is CASSPEVTGGAYEQYF. The DNA of the CDR3 is TGTGCCAGCAGCCCCGAGGTAACAGGAGGGGCCTACGAGCAGTACTTC.

This clonotype was counted once. A single base separates this from a much larger clone, so it may be a read error. V usage is TRBV7-2 and J usage is TRBJ1-1, with 7 bases lining up with TRBD1. The CDR3 runs 13 residues. Germline CDR1 reads SGHTA; CDR2 reads FQGNSA. The CDR3 region has the DNA TGTGCCTGCAGCTTAGAGAGGACAGGTGAAGCTTTCTTT. The encoded protein is CACSLERTGEAFF.

This clonotype was seen many times. The V and J genes are TRBV7-6 and TRBJ2-7; 7 bases map to TRBD1. This CDR3 has 16 amino acids. Per the germline V gene, CDR1 is SGHVS and CDR2 is FNYEAQ. Trimming at V came to 5 bases and at J to 7 bases, leaving 17 bases not matched to a gene. CDR3 DNA sequence: TGTGCCAGCAGCCTCCTCGCCGGACAGGTTAGGTTTGAGCAGTACTTC. Translating it yields CASSLLAGQVRFEQYF.

This clonotype has at least ten counts. The CDR3 region is CASRPGQGHTEAFF. Here the CDR3 DNA reads TGTGCCAGCAGGCCGGGACAGGGCCACACTGAAGCTTTCTTT. The V gene is TRBV12-3 or TRBV12-4, the J gene TRBJ1-1; 9 bases are shared with TRBD1. V shed 6 bases and J 3 bases; nucleotides not matched to a gene: 5. CDR3 length: 14 residues.

This clonotype was seen many times. The gene calls are TRBV29-1 and TRBJ2-5; a weak D match, TRBD1 (5 bases). CDR1 SQVTM and CDR2 ANQGSEA come from the germline V gene. This CDR3 has 10 amino acids. V lost 7 bases and J lost 4, with 7 bases in between. CDR3 bases: TGCAGCGGGGGCCGAGAGACCCAGTACTTC. Translation: CSGGRETQYF.

This clonotype was seen ten or more times. The V and J genes are TRBV20-1 and TRBJ2-7; D is perhaps TRBD1 (6 bases). Germline V gene data show CDR1 as DFQATT and CDR2 as SNEGSKA (reference sequence). Trimming took off 5 bases at V and 2 bases at J, with 22 bases between the two ends. The CDR3 runs to 16 residues. The CDR3, as DNA: TGCAGTGCTGCACAGGGTCCCGGAGTATCGGCCTACGAGCAGTACTTC. Translating gives CSAAQGPGVSAYEQYF.

Of note for this clonotype: An end of the junction does not agree with germline; a read error may underlie this. As DNA, the CDR3 is TGCAGTGCTAGGAACGGCCAGGGCTGCACCTTC. Translation: CSARNGQGCTF. This rearrangement joins TRBV20-1 to TRBJ1-2, with D tentatively TRBD1 (5 bases). The CDR3 spans 11 residues. Germline CDR1 and CDR2: DFQATT and SNEGSKA (reference sequence).

This clonotype was observed many times. The chain combines TRBV27 with TRBJ2-7; the D gene is possibly TRBD2 (5 bases). Germline lookup yields CDR1 MNHEY and CDR2 SMNVEV (reference sequence). With 3 bases removed from V and 3 bases from J, the gap between germline ends came to 12 bases. This CDR3 is built from 14 residues. The CDR3 nucleotides read TGTGCCAGCAGTTTCGGGCCCGGGGACTACGAGCAGTACTTC. It specifies CASSFGPGDYEQYF.